One and the same sample provided the 4 T cell receptor beta chains below, sequenced in a study of beta chain features in type 1 diabetes (dated by TCRdb to 2016 to 2018). General findings and caveats noted by the study authors: Type 1 diabetes patients showed a moderate but significant shortening of TCRB CDR3 length in all four CD4+ subsets.

No antigen has been identified for these receptors. The library was built by means of the immunoSEQ multiplex PCR assay. The entire amount of isolated RNA was reverse transcribed using the High Capacity cDNA Reverse Transcription Kit, so the sequenced TCRB transcripts were expressed ones. TCRdb stores this immuneACCESS table with in-frame sequences only. Part of the clones is absent; in the studies checked, under half of the shortfall reflects unresolved V genes, and no reason is known for the rest. This sample holds some 160,000 clones; around 9% were observed only once. The ten largest clones represent 0.7% of the sample. The source material was central memory CD4+ T cells from blood. These receptors were obtained from a woman between 25 and 40 years old with type 1 diabetes.

The chain couples TRBV29-1 to TRBJ2-3; D perhaps matches TRBD1 (6 bases). Germline V gives CDR1 SQVTM, CDR2 ANQGSEA. The CDR3 loop spans 13 amino acids. V was pared by 3 bases and J by 1 base, with 8 bases between. The CDR3 is CSVDRQGTDTQYF. DNA for the CDR3: TGCAGCGTTGACAGACAGGGCACAGATACGCAGTATTTT.

This clone was found a few times. The chain uses TRBV5-1 and TRBJ1-2; 8 bases fit TRBD1. Unmatched junction bases numbered 3, after V lost 2 bases and J lost 3 bases. CDR1 and CDR2 from the germline V gene are SGHRS and YFSETQ. The CDR3 loop spans 14 amino acids. For the CDR3, the DNA is TGCGCCAGCAGCTTTCAGGGGGCGGACTATGGCTACACCTTC. Amino acids: CASSFQGADYGYTF.

This rearrangement joins TRBV18 to TRBJ2-1, with D possibly TRBD2 on 6 matching bases. Trimming stripped 2 bases from V and 7 bases from J, with 18 bases between. Germline CDR1 is KGHSH and CDR2 is LQKENI. The CDR3 totals 16 residues. The CDR3 sequence: CASSPLAVPTGNEQFF. CDR3 DNA sequence: TGTGCCAGCTCACCATTAGCGGTCCCTACGGGTAATGAGCAGTTCTTC. Full variable domain (rest looked up from reference TRBV18 and TRBJ2-1): NAGVMQNPRHLVRRRGQEARLRCSPMKGHSHVYWYRQLPEEGLKFMVYLQKENIIDESGMPKERFSAEFPKEGPSILRIQQVVRGDSAAYFCASSPLAVPTGNEQFFGPGTRLTVL.

This chain connects TRBV4-1 to TRBJ2-5; possibly TRBD2 for D (6 bases). The CDR3 length is 17 residues. V was trimmed by 1 base and J by 0 bases, leaving 15 bases between them. Germline V gene sequence: CDR1 MGHRA, CDR2 YSYEKL. DNA for the CDR3: TGCGCCAGCAGCCAAGTTTTGGCGGGAATGTACCAAGAGACCCAGTACTTC. As protein: CASSQVLAGMYQETQYF.